The clone carrying this T cell receptor beta chain was seen a few times. The antigen remains unidentified. This CDR3 spans 14 amino acids. V was cut by 3 bases and J by 3 bases, with 11 bases left in between. Germline CDR1 and CDR2: SGHAT and FQNNGV. These data come from a study of T-cell memory formation after mild COVID-19. Across the study: Largely, the TCR clusters proved donor specific.

Broader study findings: Most CD4+ clones that shrank were in CM and EM, while CD8+ ones turned up in EMRA. CD4+ bias marked clones expanding day 15 to 37, unlike balanced contracting clones. Some clones that responded turned up in pre-infection memory, which suggests that cross-reactive memory joined in.

TCRdb reprocessed the 5' RACE reads via MiXCR and lists one record per CDR3 protein. The repertoire consists of about 260,000 distinct CDR3 sequences, with 7% to 10% occurring once and the leading ten covering about 22%. This clonotype originated in a man aged 18 to 30 who had mild COVID-19 (a few samples of this study predate the infection). Cell type and time point are not known. The V and J genes are TRBV11-2 and TRBJ1-1; weak D call: TRBD1 (6 bases). The sequencing input was PBMCs or a T cell subset sorted from them (not recorded which). The CDR3 loop is CASSFGQYYTEAFF. The CDR3 DNA is TGTGCCAGCAGCTTCGGACAGTACTACACTGAAGCTTTCTTT.